This TCR beta chain is drawn from a study of CD8 T cells in ankylosing spondylitis. Notes on the study in general: Disease-linked clones were found to be CD8+ and relatively rare in peripheral blood. Characteristic of ankylosing spondylitis blood, it appeared, was a TCR beta motif comprising roughly eight highly homologous variants. Matched ankylosing spondylitis synovial fluid reportedly contained a significantly enriched population of disease-linked clones.

Trimming took off 0 bases at V and 5 bases at J, with 7 bases between the two ends. The germline gives CDR1 SEHNR, CDR2 FQNEAQ (reference sequence). The CDR3 totals 13 residues. Quantitative 5'-RACE with molecular barcodes produced the TCR beta libraries. TCRdb processed the 5' RACE reads anew with MiXCR; each CDR3 protein has one entry. The repertoire consists of about 390,000 distinct CDR3 sequences, with 20% to 25% occurring once and the leading ten covering around 17%. In this sample, this clonotype turned up a few times. The antigen remains undetermined. Sequenced: blood, either unsorted or a sorted T cell fraction (not recorded which). V usage is TRBV7-9 and J usage is TRBJ2-5; D is perhaps TRBD1 (5 bases). The sequence derives from a male donor with ankylosing spondylitis. CDR3 amino acids: CASSLANRETQYF. The CDR3 coding sequence is TGTGCCAGCAGCTTAGCGAACAGGGAGACCCAGTACTTC.